Presented here are 13 T cell receptor beta chains from one specimen sequenced in a study of blood T cell repertoires in COVID-19 (dated by TCRdb to 2020 to 2021). To prepare the library, the immunoSEQ multiplex PCR assay was applied. TCRdb mirrors the immuneACCESS table, restricted to in-frame sequences. Some clones are absent from its copies; in checked studies, under half trace to an unresolved V gene, and the reason for the others is unknown. This sample comprises approximately 86,000 clones, 89% of them detected only once. Together, the top ten hold 8% to 9.5% of the sample. Sample: peripheral blood. These receptor sequences come from a man aged 50-59 years with acute or convalescent COVID-19.

V and J are TRBV5-1 and TRBJ2-7; TRBD1 aligns across 8 bases. This CDR3 comprises 14 residues. In germline, CDR1 is SGHRS, CDR2 YFSETQ. Trimming took 4 bases from V and 3 from J; bases not matched to a gene: 6. The CDR3 region has the DNA TGCGCCAGCAGCCCTGGGACAGGAAACTACGAGCAGTACTTC. Residues: CASSPGTGNYEQYF.

This chain joins TRBV6-5 and TRBJ1-3; D might be TRBD1 (5 bases). Germline V lookup: CDR1 MNHEY, CDR2 SVGAGI. There are 14 residues in the CDR3. The V end lost 5 bases, the J end lost 3 bases, and 11 bases lay between the germline ends. The CDR3 sequence: CASSRGEVGNTIYF. CDR3 nucleotides: TGTGCCAGCAGTAGAGGGGAGGTTGGAAACACCATATATTTT.

The J gene is TRBJ1-2, the V gene TRBV6-6, with 8 bases matching TRBD1. Looked up from germline, CDR1 is MNHNY and CDR2 is SVGAGI (reference sequence). This CDR3 is built from 15 residues. With V trimmed by 7 bases and J by 4 bases, 11 bases remained unmatched. The CDR3 protein is CASTLEAGGSYGYTF. In DNA, the CDR3 is TGTGCCAGCACCTTAGAGGCAGGGGGCAGCTATGGCTACACCTTC.

This rearrangement joins TRBV4-1 to TRBJ2-5; weak D call: TRBD1 (5 bases). Germline CDR1 MGHRA, CDR2 YSYEKL. V was cut by 1 base and J by 3 bases, with 9 bases left in between. The CDR3 covers 14 residues. CDR3 loop: CASSQVLREETQYF. The CDR3 bases are TGCGCCAGCAGCCAAGTTCTCAGGGAAGAGACCCAGTACTTC.

V gene TRBV19 combines with J gene TRBJ2-2, with 12 bases fitting TRBD2. The CDR3 has 13 residues. From germline, CDR1 is LNHDA and CDR2 SQIVND (reference sequence). J lost 6 bases, V lost 9 bases, and 2 bases had no gene match. The CDR3, as DNA: TGTGCCAGCGCTAGCGGGGGGGCCGGGGAGCTGTTTTTT. Translating gives CASASGGAGELFF.

The chain joins TRBV28 to TRBJ1-6, with D possibly TRBD1 on 6 matching bases. Germline V CDR1 and CDR2: MDHEN, SYDVKM. The CDR3 length is 15 residues. Trimming left V 4 bases short and J 10 bases short, with 17 bases between. CDR3 nucleotide sequence: TGTGCCAGCAGTTCCCGTGGGGGCCTATCCTCACCCCTCCACTTT. It translates to CASSSRGGLSSPLHF.

The chain combines TRBV5-6 with TRBJ1-1; no firm D call. Germline V gene sequence: CDR1 SGHDT, CDR2 YYEEEE. V gave up 3 bases and J gave up 2 bases, with 11 bases separating them. The length of the CDR3 is 14 residues. The DNA for the CDR3 is TGTGCCAGCAGCTCGAGGGTGATTAACACTGAAGCTTTCTTT. This sequence encodes CASSSRVINTEAFF. Combining the CDR3 with reference TRBV5-6 and TRBJ1-1 gives the whole variable domain DAGVTQSPTHLIKTRGQQVTLRCSPKSGHDTVSWYQQALGQGPQFIFQYYEEEERQRGNFPDRFSGHQFPNYSSELNVNALLLGDSALYLCASSSRVINTEAFFGQGTRLTVV.

The J gene is TRBJ1-4, the V gene TRBV15; D perhaps matches TRBD1 (5 bases). The germline gives CDR1 LNHNV, CDR2 YYDKDF (reference sequence). The length of the CDR3 is 15 residues. V shed 0 bases and J shed 7 bases, with 12 bases lying between them. The DNA of the CDR3 is TGTGCCACCAGCAGAGATAGACAGACTTTTGAAAAACTGTTTTTT. This translates into CATSRDRQTFEKLFF.

The chain recombines TRBV28 with TRBJ1-4, with 10 bases that match TRBD1. J gave up 8 bases and V 8 bases, and 5 bases lay outside the gene matches. Per the germline V gene, CDR1 is MDHEN and CDR2 is SYDVKM. CDR3 length: 13 residues. The chain's CDR3 is CASGRGQGEKLFF. CDR3 nucleotides: TGTGCCAGCGGTAGGGGACAGGGGGAAAAACTGTTTTTT.

J is TRBJ2-1 and V is TRBV11-3, with TRBD2 matching over 15 bases. CDR3 length: 18 amino acids. J gave up 4 bases and V 1 base, and 5 bases lay outside the gene matches. The germline CDR1 and CDR2 sequences are SGHNT and YENEEA. The CDR3 coding sequence is TGTGCCAGCAGCTTAGGGTGGACTAGCGGGGGGGATTACAATGAGCAGTTCTTC. It is translated as CASSLGWTSGGDYNEQFF.

The sample holds a few counts of this clone. In the same sample, other DNA sequences code for this CDR3. The CDR3 region has the DNA TGCGCCAGCAGCTTGGGAGCTAACTATGGCTACACCTTC. Protein product: CASSLGANYGYTF. The chain combines TRBV5-1 with TRBJ1-2; D remains ambiguous. This CDR3 has 13 residues. Germline CDR1 is SGHRS and CDR2 is YFSETQ. V shed 0 bases and J shed 0 bases, with 3 bases lying between them.

This chain uses TRBV30 with TRBJ1-1; no firm D call. The CDR3 has 11 residues. Per germline, CDR1 GTSNPN and CDR2 SVGIG (reference sequence). V lost 3 bases and J lost 5, with 7 bases in between. CDR3 sequence (DNA): TGTGCCTGGAGCGCTAGGACTGAAGCTTTCTTT. It specifies CAWSARTEAFF.

In its sample, this clone was seen once. This rearrangement joins TRBV5-1 to TRBJ1-4; 9 nucleotides line up with TRBD1. The CDR3 extends over 15 amino acids. V shed 1 base and J 5 bases; nucleotides not matched to a gene: 3. Germline lookup yields CDR1 SGHRS and CDR2 YFSETQ. In DNA form, the CDR3 reads TGCGCCAGCAGCTTGACCGGGACAGGGAATGAAAAACTGTTTTTT. It translates to CASSLTGTGNEKLFF.